This TCR beta chain originates from a study of T-cell reconstitution after alpha-beta-depleted transplantation in children. Unique molecular identifiers were incorporated into the prepared TCRbeta library. TCRdb fed the PCR reads into MiXCR, producing one record per CDR3 protein. Of roughly 790,000 distinct CDR3 sequences listed, around 15% were seen once; the top ten hold around 5%. This clonotype was recorded at least ten times. The CDR3 is made up of 14 amino acids. The ends were cut back, 10 bases at V and 5 bases at J, with 21 bases in the middle. The germline CDR1 and CDR2 sequences are MNHEY and SMNVEV (reference sequence).

The genes are TRBV27 and TRBJ2-7, with TRBD2 as a possible D gene (6 bases). Sequenced here: PBMCs, mostly from graft donor cells, sampled 360 days after TCRalphabeta/CD19-depleted stem cell transplant. This TCR was sampled from a male patient younger than 18 who had a stem cell transplant for acute lymphoblastic leukemia, so the T cells may come from the graft donor. For the CDR3, the DNA is TGTGCCACCAGCTTTGGGCAGGGAGGACACGAGCAGTACTTC. It codes for CATSFGQGGHEQYF.